Below are 12 T cell receptor beta chains sequenced from a single sample in a study of cytotoxic CD8 clonotypes in ibrutinib-treated CLL. Only in-frame clones appear in the TCRdb table, and some are missing; sequencing was by immunoSEQ multiplex PCR. The sample has over 200,000 clones; more than 65% are singletons. The sample was PBMCs, taken after 12 months of ibrutinib treatment. These receptors all stem from a human donor with chronic lymphocytic leukemia.

In its sample, this clone was seen once. The chain combines TRBV6-1 with TRBJ2-4; D tentatively reads TRBD1 or TRBD2 (5 bases each). V shed 0 bases and J shed 1 base, with 10 bases lying between them. This CDR3 has 16 amino acids. In germline, CDR1 is MNHNS, CDR2 SASEGT. Here the CDR3 reads CASSEANRRAKNIQYF. Written as DNA, the CDR3 is TGTGCCAGCAGTGAAGCAAACAGGAGGGCCAAAAACATTCAGTACTTC.

This clone was found once. The CDR3 here is CASSFTSEHIREKLFF. CDR3 nucleotide sequence: TGTGCCAGCAGCTTTACTTCGGAACACATTCGAGAAAAACTGTTTTTT. The chain employs TRBV7-9 and TRBJ1-4; D is unresolved. CDR1 is SEHNR, CDR2 FQNEAQ, per germline (reference sequence). V lost 3 bases and J 8 bases, leaving 19 bases between the germline ends. The CDR3 length is 16 residues.

This chain connects TRBV29-1 to TRBJ1-2, with TRBD1 identical over 10 bases. CDR1 is SQVTM, CDR2 ANQGSEA, per germline. The CDR3 contains 14 residues. The V and J ends lost 0 bases and 8 bases, in that order; junction bases with no gene match: 6. This chain's CDR3 is CSVEEGTGVTGYTF. For the CDR3, the DNA is TGCAGCGTTGAAGAGGGGACAGGGGTAACGGGCTACACCTTC.

This rearrangement joins TRBV6-5 to TRBJ2-7; 8 positions agree with TRBD1. After removal of 6 bases from V and 0 bases from J, the junction contained 4 bases not matched to a gene. The CDR3 loop spans 14 amino acids. Germline V gene sequence: CDR1 MNHEY, CDR2 SVGAGI. The chain's CDR3 is CASRPDRVSYEQYF. CDR3 DNA: TGTGCCAGCAGACCGGACAGGGTCTCCTACGAGCAGTACTTC.

This chain uses TRBV4-2 with TRBJ2-7, with 13 bases fitting TRBD2. The junction had 4 bases not matched to a gene; V was cut back by 2 bases and J by 6 bases. CDR3 length: 15 amino acids. Germline V gene lookup returns CDR1 LGHNA and CDR2 YNFKEQ. The CDR3 here is CASSQTTSGRFEQYF. DNA of the CDR3: TGTGCCAGCAGCCAAACGACTAGCGGGAGGTTCGAGCAGTACTTC.

A few counts support this clone. The chain employs TRBV4-3 and TRBJ1-1; D unresolved. The germline V gene has CDR1 LGHNA and CDR2 YSLEER. This CDR3 spans 14 amino acids. V lost 0 bases and J lost 0, with 5 bases in between. CDR3 region: CASSQETMNTEAFF. The CDR3 coding sequence is TGCGCCAGCAGCCAAGAGACAATGAACACTGAAGCTTTCTTT.

Many counts were recorded for this clone. The gene calls are TRBV5-1 and TRBJ2-5; D possibly matches TRBD1 or TRBD2 (5 bases each). Germline values: CDR1 SGHRS, CDR2 YFSETQ. The V and J ends lost 2 bases and 7 bases respectively, with 9 bases between them. The CDR3 contains 12 residues. DNA for the CDR3: TGCGCCAGCAGCTTAACTGGGGGGACCCAGTACTTC. Its translation is CASSLTGGTQYF.

This chain connects TRBV18 to TRBJ1-1; D remains unclear. V was cut by 8 bases and J by 3 bases, with 16 bases left in between. The CDR3 extends over 14 amino acids. Germline V lookup: CDR1 KGHSH, CDR2 LQKENI. The CDR3 DNA sequence: TGTGCCAGCCCGTGTTGGAGGGCGGACACTGAAGCTTTCTTT. Amino acids: CASPCWRADTEAFF.

The CDR3 sequence: CAWSWGAGQPQHF. CDR3 coding DNA: TGTGCCTGGAGTTGGGGGGCCGGTCAGCCCCAGCATTTT. This chain links TRBV30 with TRBJ1-5, with D possibly being TRBD1 (6 bases). The CDR3 consists of 13 residues. V was shortened by 2 bases and J by 6 bases, with 11 bases between the two germline ends. CDR1 GTSNPN and CDR2 SVGIG come from the germline V gene (reference sequence).

The J gene is TRBJ2-7, the V gene TRBV11-1, with 8 bases matching TRBD2. Germline V gene lookup returns CDR1 SGHAT and CDR2 FQDESV (reference sequence). With 4 bases clipped from V and 4 bases from J, the junction kept 9 bases outside the gene matches. CDR3 length: 15 residues. The CDR3 nucleotides read TGTGCCAGCAGCTCCGAGGGGACTAGTGTGTACGAGCAGTACTTC. This sequence encodes CASSSEGTSVYEQYF.

The chain combines TRBV5-1 with TRBJ2-5; TRBD2 is a possible D gene (5 bases). Trimming removed 1 base at V and 0 bases at J, with 10 bases between. The CDR3 totals 15 residues. Germline lookup yields CDR1 SGHRS and CDR2 YFSETQ. This CDR3 reads CASSLLSGNQETQYF. In DNA, the CDR3 is TGCGCCAGCAGCTTGTTGTCGGGAAACCAAGAGACCCAGTACTTC.

The chain employs TRBV5-1 and TRBJ1-6; the D gene is possibly TRBD1 (5 bases). Trimming took off 5 bases at V and 7 bases at J, with 19 bases between the two ends. Germline V gives CDR1 SGHRS, CDR2 YFSETQ. The length of the CDR3 is 16 residues. The CDR3 coding sequence is TGCGCCAGCAGGAATTTAGGCTCAGGGATGAATTCACCCCTCCACTTT. Translation gives CASRNLGSGMNSPLHF.